Following are 9 T cell receptor beta chains from one sample sequenced in a study of T cell responses to AZD1222 COVID-19 vaccine. Clones were sequenced by immunoSEQ multiplex PCR, and TCRdb holds only the in-frame ones, with some missing. The top ten hold 1% of the sample, which has about 220,000 clones, about 93% seen once. The starting material was peripheral blood, obtained on day 0 of MenACWY control vaccination. The receptors come from an adult in good health.

The chain links TRBV10-2 to TRBJ1-3; TRBD1 matches 12 bases. In germline, CDR1 is WSHSY, CDR2 SAAADI. The CDR3 spans 16 residues. Germline trimming cut 8 bases from V and 3 bases from J; bases unmatched to any gene: 8. This chain's CDR3 is CASRPGTGGGGNTIYF. The CDR3 DNA sequence: TGCGCCAGCCGTCCCGGGACAGGGGGCGGTGGAAACACCATATATTTT.

The rearrangement joins TRBV7-2 to TRBJ1-2; perhaps TRBD1 as D (5 bases). The ends were cut back, 5 bases at V and 7 bases at J, with 17 bases in the middle. There are 14 residues in the CDR3. The germline V gene encodes CDR1 SGHTA and CDR2 FQGNSA. The CDR3 spells CASSPGLPSAGYTF. CDR3 coding DNA: TGTGCCAGCAGCCCGGGACTTCCTTCAGCTGGCTACACCTTC.

The J gene is TRBJ1-6, the V gene TRBV2; 7 nucleotides line up with TRBD1. Germline CDR1 is SNHLY and CDR2 is FYNNEI. CDR3 length: 14 residues. Trimming removed 3 bases from V and 7 bases from J; junction bases left unmatched: 3. The CDR3 sequence: CASSENRGNSPLHF. The CDR3 DNA reads TGTGCCAGCAGTGAGAACAGGGGAAATTCACCCCTCCACTTT.

CDR3 loop: CASSLGGASNQPQHF. DNA for the CDR3: TGTGCCAGCAGCTTGGGGGGGGCCAGCAATCAGCCCCAGCATTTT. The V gene is TRBV5-4, the J gene TRBJ1-5, with D perhaps TRBD1 (6 bases). This CDR3 is 15 amino acids long. Trimming removed 0 bases at V and 1 base at J, with 8 bases between. Germline CDR1 reads SGHNT; CDR2 reads YYREEE (reference sequence).

About this clone itself: One end of the junction is discordant with germline, which a read error may explain. Here the CDR3 reads CASRTRGPSAF. For the CDR3, the DNA is TGTGCCAGCAGGACGCGGGGACCTTCGGCCTTC. V gene TRBV2 combines with J gene TRBJ1-2, with a weak D call TRBD1 (5 bases). CDR3 length equals 11 residues. Germline-derived CDR1 and CDR2 are SNHLY and FYNNEI. The full variable domain, with the rest looked up from reference TRBV2 and TRBJ1-2, is EPEVTQTPSHQVTQMGQEVILRCVPISNHLYFYWYRQILGQKVEFLVSFYNNEISEKSEIFDDQFSVERPDGSNFTLKIRSTKLEDSAMYFCASRTRGPSAFGSGTRLTVV.

The gene calls are TRBV7-2 and TRBJ2-5, with 8 nucleotides matching TRBD1. With V trimmed by 1 base and J by 5 bases, 9 bases remained unmatched. CDR1 and CDR2 (germline): SGHTA, FQGNSA. The CDR3 contains 16 residues. The CDR3 nucleotides are TGTGCCAGCAGCTTAGGCGTGACAGGGGTCGGTGAGACCCAGTACTTC. Translated, it gives CASSLGVTGVGETQYF.

The V call is TRBV6-5, the J call TRBJ2-7, with D uncertain. Germline CDR1 reads MNHEY; CDR2 reads SVGAGI. V was shortened by 5 bases and J by 0 bases, with 8 bases between the two germline ends. The CDR3 is 13 amino acids. The DNA of the CDR3 is TGTGCCAGCAGTCCGGACGTCTCCTACGAGCAGTACTTC. Its translation: CASSPDVSYEQYF.

V usage is TRBV9 and J usage is TRBJ2-2, with D perhaps TRBD2 (6 bases). CDR3 length equals 16 residues. Trimming pared 4 bases from V and 3 bases from J, leaving 16 bases between. Germline V gene sequence: CDR1 SGDLS, CDR2 YYNGEE. CDR3: CASSPRWGGDTGELFF. The CDR3 nucleotides are TGTGCCAGCAGCCCTCGCTGGGGCGGGGACACCGGGGAGCTGTTTTTT.

J is TRBJ1-1 and V is TRBV5-1; D perhaps matches TRBD1 (6 bases). This CDR3 has 14 residues. In germline, CDR1 is SGHRS, CDR2 YFSETQ. Trimming stripped 2 bases from V and 1 base from J, with 9 bases between. CDR3 coding DNA: TGCGCCAGCAGCTTTCGGACAGAGAACACTGAAGCTTTCTTT. This encodes CASSFRTENTEAFF. The variable domain in full, with the rest retrieved from reference TRBV5-1 and TRBJ1-1, is KAGVTQTPRYLIKTRGQQVTLSCSPISGHRSVSWYQQTPGQGLQFLFEYFSETQRNKGNFPGRFSGRQFSNSRSEMNVSTLELGDSALYLCASSFRTENTEAFFGQGTRLTVV.